These T cell receptor beta chains were read from a single sample in a study of T cells after yellow fever vaccination. TCRdb ran MiXCR on the 5' RACE reads and lists one entry per CDR3 protein. The top ten hold approximately 15% of the sample, which has fewer than 650,000 distinct CDR3 sequences, 20% to 25% seen once. The sample was PBMCs, taken approximately 22 days after the first yellow fever vaccination. The receptors come from a man in his late teens or twenties who received the YFV17D yellow fever vaccine. Both conserved end residues are part of each CDR3. The order of the fields is V gene, clone size, J gene, D gene, CDR3 DNA, CDR3 protein. D genes are given only for firm matches. Not every row has a clone size; where given, it reads once, few, many or a size class.

TRBV6-1	-	TRBJ1-5	-	TGTGCCAGCAGTCGAACAGGGTCGGGCCAGCCCCAGCATTTT	CASSRTGSGQPQHF
TRBV6-5	many	TRBJ1-5	-	TGTGCCAGCAGTTTCCAGGGAAATCAGCCCCAGCATTTT	CASSFQGNQPQHF
TRBV4-1	-	TRBJ1-5	TRBD1	TGCGCCAGCAGCCAAGAACTGGGCCAGGGGGTCAAGCCCCAGCATTTT	CASSQELGQGVKPQHF
TRBV27	few	TRBJ2-3	TRBD2	TGTGCCAGCAGTCCCGTCGGGGGGGGCGGGCCCACAGATACGCAGTATTTT	CASSPVGGGGPTDTQYF
TRBV20-1	-	TRBJ1-4	TRBD1	TGCAGTGCCTATAGACAGGGTAGGGAAAAACTGTTTTTT	CSAYRQGREKLFF
TRBV7-9	few	TRBJ1-1	-	TGTGCCAGCAGACGACCCGGGACGGGGGACACTGAAGCTTTCTTT	CASRRPGTGDTEAFF
TRBV18	few	TRBJ2-7	-	TGTGCCAGCTCACCGTCGACAGCTACCTACGAGCAGTACTTC	CASSPSTATYEQYF
TRBV19	many	TRBJ1-1	TRBD1	TGTGCCAGTAGGACAGGGGGTACTGAAGCTTTCTTT	CASRTGGTEAFF
TRBV2	-	TRBJ2-7	TRBD1	TGTGCCAGTCGGAGTCTGGGGACAGCGTACGAGCAGTACTTC	CASRSLGTAYEQYF
TRBV4-1	-	TRBJ2-4	-	TGCGCCAGCGCTTCCCCGGGGCAGGGAATGTCCAAAAACATTCAGTACTTC	CASASPGQGMSKNIQYF
TRBV2	few	TRBJ1-1	-	TGTGCCAGCAGTGATGAGAACACTGAAGCTTTCTTT	CASSDENTEAFF
TRBV5-1	few	TRBJ2-3	TRBD2	TGCGCCAGCAGCACGGCCCCCGGGACTAGCGGGACAGATACGCAGTATTTT	CASSTAPGTSGTDTQYF
TRBV5-4	-	TRBJ2-3	-	TGTGCCAGCAGCTTGGGGGGAGCCGCCACAGATACGCAGTATTTT	CASSLGGAATDTQYF
TRBV18	few	TRBJ2-5	-	TGTGCCAGCTCACCACCGTTAACCGGAGAGACCCAGTACTTC	CASSPPLTGETQYF
TRBV14	-	TRBJ1-1	TRBD1	TGTGCCAGCAGCCAATCCGGGACAGCTGAAGCTTTCTTT	CASSQSGTAEAFF
TRBV6-5	-	TRBJ2-5	TRBD2	TGTGCCAGCAGTTTCCCAGCGGGGGCCCAAGAGACCCAGTACTTC	CASSFPAGAQETQYF
TRBV7-6	-	TRBJ1-1	-	TGTGCCAGCAGCTCGGCTTGGGTGGGGTCTGAAGCTTTCTTT	CASSSAWVGSEAFF
TRBV10-3	-	TRBJ2-3	-	TGTGCCATCAGTGGTCCTAGCAGCACAGATACGCAGTATTTT	CAISGPSSTDTQYF
TRBV7-9	-	TRBJ2-3	-	TGTGCCAGCAGCTCGGCAGGGGTGGCGGATACGCAGTATTTT	CASSSAGVADTQYF
TRBV7-6	-	TRBJ2-2	-	TGTGCCAGCACCCGGATTCCGGGGGACACCGGGGAGCTGTTTTTT	CASTRIPGDTGELFF
TRBV18	few	TRBJ1-5	TRBD1	TGTGCCAGCTCACCCCAACAGGGGAGTAGCAATCAGCCCCAGCATTTT	CASSPQQGSSNQPQHF
TRBV5-1	-	TRBJ1-6	-	TGCGCCAGCAGCTTGGTCATGAGTATATATAATTCACCCCTCCACTTT	CASSLVMSIYNSPLHF
TRBV7-2	-	TRBJ2-1	TRBD1	TGTGCCAGCAGTTCCCCCGGGACAGCACACAATGAGCAGTTCTTC	CASSSPGTAHNEQFF
TRBV20-1	-	TRBJ2-1	TRBD2	TGCGGTGCTAGAGATAATTGGGGGGGTGGGCAGTTCTTC	CGARDNWGGGQFF
TRBV3-1	-	TRBJ1-1	-	TGTGCCAGCAGCCGCTTTCCTAGGACAGTGAACACTGAAGCTTTCTTT	CASSRFPRTVNTEAFF
TRBV27	many	TRBJ2-3	-	TGTGCCAGCAGTTTAGGGTCCTACCCCACAGATACGCAGTATTTT	CASSLGSYPTDTQYF
TRBV2	-	TRBJ2-5	TRBD1	TGTGCCAGCAGCGGGACAGGCAAAGAGACCCAGTACTTC	CASSGTGKETQYF
TRBV7-2	few	TRBJ2-3	-	TGTGCCAGCAGCTTATCGAGGGGCAGCACAGATACGCAGTATTTT	CASSLSRGSTDTQYF
TRBV5-1	few	TRBJ2-5	-	TGCGCCAGCAGCCCACAGGGAGGATCAGGGGAGACCCAGTACTTC	CASSPQGGSGETQYF
TRBV5-1	-	TRBJ2-1	TRBD2	TGCGCCAGCAGCTCCCGACTAGCGGGGATAAATGAGCAGTTCTTC	CASSSRLAGINEQFF
TRBV20-1	-	TRBJ1-3	-	TGCAGTGCTGAGTACGGAAACACCATATATTTT	CSAEYGNTIYF
TRBV6-1	-	TRBJ2-3	-	TGTGCCAGCAGTGTTATAGACGGCACAGATACGCAGTATTTT	CASSVIDGTDTQYF
TRBV5-4	-	TRBJ2-7	-	TGTGCCAGCAGCTCCGAGACAAACCCTTTTGACTACGAGCAGTACTTC	CASSSETNPFDYEQYF
TRBV4-1	-	TRBJ1-5	-	TGCGCCAGCAGCCAAGAGATCGGGGGTATCCAGCCCCAGCATTTT	CASSQEIGGIQPQHF
TRBV20-1	-	TRBJ1-5	TRBD1	TGCAGTGCACGACAGGGGGAGGTTGTGCCCCAGCATTTT	CSARQGEVVPQHF
TRBV7-9	-	TRBJ1-1	-	TGTGCCAGCAGCTTTTCCAGACCAAACACTGAAGCTTTCTTT	CASSFSRPNTEAFF
TRBV7-6	few	TRBJ2-1	-	TGTGCCAGCAGCCCCGGAGGTAGCCGTGGTAATGAGCAGTTCTTC	CASSPGGSRGNEQFF
TRBV12-3/TRBV12-4	-	TRBJ1-2	TRBD1	TGTGCCAGCAGGGCTACAGGGGGCAGGAACTATGGCTACACCTTC	CASRATGGRNYGYTF
TRBV5-1	-	TRBJ2-1	-	TGCGCCAGCAGCTTTTATGAGAGCTCCTACAATGAGCAGTTCTTC	CASSFYESSYNEQFF
TRBV6-2/TRBV6-3	-	TRBJ2-1	TRBD2	TGTGCCAGCAGTTATGTCAGGGCGGGGGGGGACAATGAGCAGTTCTTC	CASSYVRAGGDNEQFF
TRBV6-5	-	TRBJ1-2	TRBD1	TGTGCCAGCAGTTACTCGACAGGGGCTCACCACCCCTATGGCTACACCTTC	CASSYSTGAHHPYGYTF
TRBV20-1	few	TRBJ2-1	TRBD2	TGCAGTGCCGAACGGGCTAGCGGGAGACCCGAGCAGTTCTTC	CSAERASGRPEQFF
TRBV6-2/TRBV6-3	many	TRBJ2-2	TRBD1	TGTGCCAGCGGCCGGACAGGGGGAACCGGGGAGCTGTTTTTT	CASGRTGGTGELFF
TRBV6-2/TRBV6-3	-	TRBJ2-1	TRBD2	TGTGCCAGCAGAAAACTAGCGGGGGTTTTGGTTGAGCAGTTCTTC	CASRKLAGVLVEQFF
TRBV29-1	-	TRBJ1-1	-	TGCAGCACCCGGGATCCGCGGAGCACTGAAGCTTTCTTT	CSTRDPRSTEAFF
TRBV12-3/TRBV12-4	-	TRBJ1-2	-	TGTGCCAGCAGTTCCCCAGCCCCTAACTATGGCTACACCTTC	CASSSPAPNYGYTF
TRBV4-3	-	TRBJ2-3	TRBD2	TGCGCCAGCAGCCCCGGACTAGCGGGGGGGGTCACAGATACGCAGTATTTT	CASSPGLAGGVTDTQYF
TRBV7-9	-	TRBJ2-3	-	TGTGCCAGCGAAAGAGGGGGGACAGATACGCAGTATTTT	CASERGGTDTQYF
TRBV5-1	-	TRBJ2-2	TRBD1	TGCGCCAGCAGCGTGACAGGGGGACGGAACACCGGGGAGCTGTTTTTT	CASSVTGGRNTGELFF
TRBV27	-	TRBJ2-1	-	TGTGCCAGCAGTTTATGGGCGAGGGAGTTCGGGAATGAGCAGTTCTTC	CASSLWAREFGNEQFF
TRBV12-3/TRBV12-4	few	TRBJ2-4	TRBD1	TGTGCCAGCAGCTCATCCGGGACAGGTCACGACATTCAGTACTTC	CASSSSGTGHDIQYF
TRBV7-6	-	TRBJ1-2	-	TGTGCCAGCAGCTTAGCGGGACCGGGGGCTAGAGGCTACACCTTC	CASSLAGPGARGYTF